This entry concerns a single T cell receptor (beta chain). Its antigen is still unknown. These data belong to a study of a mutant IDH1 vaccine in newly diagnosed glioma. For the study at large: The treated population exhibited a male proportion of roughly 60%, a female proportion of roughly 40%, and a mean age of around 40 years.

V lost 7 bases, J lost 3 bases, and 15 bases lay in between. Germline lookup yields CDR1 MNHNY and CDR2 SVGAGI (reference sequence). The CDR3 runs 14 residues. Regarding time point: week 47, end of study. In every dose of vaccine, 300 ug of mutant IDH1 20-mer peptide was given alongside topical imiquimod. The vaccination schedule gave patients eight doses in weeks 1, 3, 5, 7, 11, 15, 19 and 23. Measured with immunoSEQ multiplex PCR; TCRdb has only the in-frame clones, and not every one. The table records around 50,000 clones, approximately 84% of them present only once. The chain recombines TRBV6-6 with TRBJ1-2; D is possibly TRBD1 (5 bases). The source was PBMCs, collected from a glioma patient whose treatment included an IDH1 peptide vaccine. The source of this sequence is a woman in her twenties or thirties with glioma. Some clones in this sample may be carry-over from other donors' samples. This CDR3 reads CASNFRDGYYGYTF. The CDR3 coding sequence is TGTGCCAGCAACTTTCGGGACGGCTACTATGGCTACACCTTC.